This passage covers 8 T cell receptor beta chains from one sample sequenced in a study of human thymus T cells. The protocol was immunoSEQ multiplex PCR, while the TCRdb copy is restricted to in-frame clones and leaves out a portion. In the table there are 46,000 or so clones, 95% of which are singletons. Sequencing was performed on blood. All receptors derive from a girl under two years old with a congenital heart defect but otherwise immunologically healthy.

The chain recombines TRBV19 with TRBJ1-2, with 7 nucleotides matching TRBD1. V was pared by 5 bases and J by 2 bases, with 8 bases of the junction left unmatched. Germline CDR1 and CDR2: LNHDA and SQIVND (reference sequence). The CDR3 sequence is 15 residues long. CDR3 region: CASSVTGTDNYGYTF. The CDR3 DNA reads TGTGCCAGTAGTGTTACCGGGACAGACAACTATGGCTACACCTTC.

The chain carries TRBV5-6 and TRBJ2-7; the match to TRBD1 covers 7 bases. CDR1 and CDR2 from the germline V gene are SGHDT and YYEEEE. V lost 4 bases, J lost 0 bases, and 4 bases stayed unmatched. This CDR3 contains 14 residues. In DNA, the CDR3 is TGTGCCAGCAGCCGGGACAGCTTCTCCTACGAGCAGTACTTC. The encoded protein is CASSRDSFSYEQYF.

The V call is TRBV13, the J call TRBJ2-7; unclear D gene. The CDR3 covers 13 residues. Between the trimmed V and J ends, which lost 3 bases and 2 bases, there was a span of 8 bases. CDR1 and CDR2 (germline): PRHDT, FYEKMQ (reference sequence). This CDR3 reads CASSFSHPYEQYF. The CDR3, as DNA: TGTGCCAGCAGCTTCAGCCACCCCTACGAGCAGTACTTC. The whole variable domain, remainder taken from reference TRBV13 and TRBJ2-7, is AAGVIQSPRHLIKEKRETATLKCYPIPRHDTVYWYQQGPGQDPQFLISFYEKMQSDKGSIPDRFSAQQFSDYHSELNMSSLELGDSALYFCASSFSHPYEQYFGPGTRLTVT.

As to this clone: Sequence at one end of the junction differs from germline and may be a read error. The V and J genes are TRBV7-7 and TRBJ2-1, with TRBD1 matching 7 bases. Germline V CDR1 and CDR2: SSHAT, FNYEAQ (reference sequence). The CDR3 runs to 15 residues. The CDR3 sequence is CASSLAEGAYNEQFF. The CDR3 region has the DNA TGTGCTAGCAGCTTAGCCGAGGGGGCTTACAATGAGCAGTTCTTC.

The CDR3 here is CASSLDPGQGAVEQYF. CDR3 sequence (DNA): TGTGCCAGCAGCTTAGACCCGGGACAGGGGGCAGTGGAGCAGTACTTC. The chain uses TRBV7-2 and TRBJ2-7; 12 nucleotides align to TRBD1. Germline V gives CDR1 SGHTA, CDR2 FQGNSA. V lost 1 base and J lost 7; bases outside the gene matches: 8. The CDR3 totals 16 residues.

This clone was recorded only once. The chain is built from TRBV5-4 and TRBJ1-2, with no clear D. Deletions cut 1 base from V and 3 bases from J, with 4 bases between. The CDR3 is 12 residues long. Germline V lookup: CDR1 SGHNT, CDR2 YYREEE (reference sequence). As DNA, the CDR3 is TGTGCCAGCAGCTTGACAGACTATGGCTACACCTTC. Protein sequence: CASSLTDYGYTF.

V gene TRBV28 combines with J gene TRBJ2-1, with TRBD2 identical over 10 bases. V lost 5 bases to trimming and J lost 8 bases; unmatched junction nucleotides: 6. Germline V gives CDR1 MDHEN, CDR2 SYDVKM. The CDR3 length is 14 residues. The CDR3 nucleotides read TGTGCCAGCAGTACTGGGACTAGCGCGGATGAGCAGTTCTTC. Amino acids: CASSTGTSADEQFF.

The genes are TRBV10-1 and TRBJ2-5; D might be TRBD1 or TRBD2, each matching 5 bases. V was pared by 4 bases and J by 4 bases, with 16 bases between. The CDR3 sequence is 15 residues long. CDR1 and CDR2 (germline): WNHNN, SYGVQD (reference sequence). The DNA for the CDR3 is TGCGCCAGCAGTGGAGGGACCGTCGAGGGAGAGACCCAGTACTTC. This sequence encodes CASSGGTVEGETQYF.